The subject of this entry is one T cell receptor (beta chain). Repertoires were generated with immunoSEQ multiplex PCR, while TCRdb's copy carries only in-frame clones and drops some. The data contain under 450,000 clones, approximately 92% of them singletons. The source of the sample is a study of control samples from healthy donors and cancer patients. CDR1 is SQVTM and CDR2 is ANQGSEA in the germline V gene. The CDR3 is 13 amino acids. Trimming cost V 4 bases and J 5 bases, with 14 bases left between them. Sequencing used PBMCs. The origin of this receptor is a man in his forties or fifties with head and neck cancer. J is TRBJ2-5 and V is TRBV29-1, with a possible D match to TRBD2 (5 bases). The CDR3 region is CSVVEGSGETQYF. CDR3 nucleotides: TGCAGCGTTGTAGAGGGTTCGGGGGAGACCCAGTACTTC.